A selection of T cell receptor beta chains follows, all from one sample in a study of blood T cell repertoires in COVID-19. Here immunoSEQ multiplex PCR was the method, and the copy in TCRdb shows in-frame clones only, minus some. The data contain around 230,000 clones, about 83% of them singletons. The sequenced sample was peripheral blood. The receptors come from a woman aged 50 to 65 with acute or convalescent COVID-19. The CDR3 runs from the conserved cysteine through the conserved F or W. Each record gives: J gene, CDR3 length, clone size, V gene, D gene, CDR3 DNA, CDR3 protein. A D gene is named only where the DNA matches it firmly. Expanded clones get a size class; other rows say once, few or many, or leave the size out.

>TRBJ2-3|16|-|TRBV7-8|TRBD2
TGTGCCAGCAGCTGGGGAGGGAGGGCCCAGTCGCTGACGCAGTATTTT
CASSWGGRAQSLTQYF
>TRBJ2-7|13|-|TRBV29-1|-
TGCAGCGTTGAAGACCCCCAATCCTACGAGCAGTACTTC
CSVEDPQSYEQYF
>TRBJ1-5|14|few|TRBV9|-
TGTGCCAGCAGCGTAGAGGGAGACAATCAGCCCCAGCATTTT
CASSVEGDNQPQHF
>TRBJ1-1|15|-|TRBV19|-
TGTGCCAGTAGTACCCACAGGACGACGTGGACTGAAGCTTTCTTT
CASSTHRTTWTEAFF
>TRBJ2-5|13|-|TRBV6-5|TRBD2
TGTGCCAGCACCTGGGGGGGTCAAGAGACCCAGTACTTC
CASTWGGQETQYF
>TRBJ1-1|14|-|TRBV6-5|TRBD1
TGTGCCAGCAGTAGGGACAGTCTGAACACTGAAGCTTTCTTT
CASSRDSLNTEAFF
>TRBJ2-7|15|-|TRBV5-1|-
TGCGCCAGCAGCTTGGCGCCGGGAGCGGACTACGAGCAGTACTTC
CASSLAPGADYEQYF
>TRBJ2-6|19|-|TRBV7-9|TRBD1
TGTGCCAGCAGCTTAGCACTGGGACAGGGGATTGGTGGGGCCAACGTCCTGACTTTC
CASSLALGQGIGGANVLTF
>TRBJ2-1|15|many|TRBV5-1|TRBD1
TGCGCCAGCAGCCTGCAGGGACAGGGCTACAATGAGCAGTTCTTC
CASSLQGQGYNEQFF
>TRBJ2-5|16|-|TRBV6-6|TRBD2
TGTGCCAGCACCTTACAGAGCGGGAGGGCCTCGGAGACCCAGTACTTC
CASTLQSGRASETQYF
>TRBJ1-3|15|-|TRBV28|-
TGTGCCAGCAGTTTGGTAACAGCCTCTGGAAACACCATATATTTT
CASSLVTASGNTIYF
>TRBJ1-3|14|-|TRBV7-6|TRBD1
TGTGCCAGCAGCTCAGACAGGGGTGGAAACACCATATATTTT
CASSSDRGGNTIYF
>TRBJ2-3|17|-|TRBV7-2|TRBD2
TGTGCCAGCAGCCGCGGTCTAGCGGGGGGGAACACAGATACGCAGTATTTT
CASSRGLAGGNTDTQYF
>TRBJ2-1|16|-|TRBV5-6|TRBD2
TGTGCCAGCAGCCAGCCTCTAGCGGGAGTCTACAATGAGCAGTTCTTC
CASSQPLAGVYNEQFF
>TRBJ1-5|15|-|TRBV6-5|-
TGTGCCAGTCTAAATGGACAGTATGCCCATCAGCCCCAGCATTTT
CASLNGQYAHQPQHF
>TRBJ2-3|15|once|TRBV19|TRBD2
TGTGCCAGTAGTTGGACTAGCGGGGTCACAGATACGCAGTATTTT
CASSWTSGVTDTQYF
>TRBJ2-2|16|-|TRBV7-6|TRBD2
TGTGCCAGCAGCTTAGCGAGACCGGGAGGGCTCGGGGAGCTGTTTTTT
CASSLARPGGLGELFF
>TRBJ1-2|14|few|TRBV6-5|-
TGTGCCAGCAGTTACTTGGCAGGGAAAGATGGCTACACCTTC
CASSYLAGKDGYTF
>TRBJ2-7|15|-|TRBV13|TRBD2
TGTGCCAGCAGCCCACGACTAGCGGGACCCGACGAGCAGTACTTC
CASSPRLAGPDEQYF
>TRBJ2-7|13|few|TRBV10-1|-
TGCGCCAGCATTAACAGGGAGGGCTACGAGCAGTACTTC
CASINREGYEQYF
>TRBJ2-3|14|-|TRBV3-1/TRBV3-2|TRBD2
TGTGCCAGCTCGGTCCTAGCGGACACAGATACGCAGTATTTT
CASSVLADTDTQYF
>TRBJ1-1|13|-|TRBV30|-
TGTGCCTGGACAGGACAGTCGAACACTGAAGCTTTCTTT
CAWTGQSNTEAFF
>TRBJ1-5|15|-|TRBV30|-
TGTGCCTGGAGTGTAACTCCGGGAAGCAATCAGCCCCAGCATTTT
CAWSVTPGSNQPQHF
>TRBJ1-1|17|-|TRBV5-6|-
TGTGCCAGCAGCCCTAACCGGGACCCTCCCGGGAGGACTGAAGCTTTCTTT
CASSPNRDPPGRTEAFF
>TRBJ2-5|14|-|TRBV19|TRBD1
TGTGCCAGTAGTCTAAGACAGGGTCAAGAGACCCAGTACTTC
CASSLRQGQETQYF
>TRBJ2-2|15|-|TRBV7-9|-
TGTGCCAGCACCCTCAGGAGGGAGAACACCGGGGAGCTGTTTTTT
CASTLRRENTGELFF
>TRBJ1-6|16|few|TRBV6-2/TRBV6-3|TRBD1
TGTGCCAGCAGCCTCCCTCCGGGACAGTGGAATTCACCCCTCCACTTT
CASSLPPGQWNSPLHF
>TRBJ1-2|13|-|TRBV6-5|TRBD1
TGTGCCAGTCGGGACAGGGGGAATTATGGCTACACCTTC
CASRDRGNYGYTF
>TRBJ1-1|14|-|TRBV9|TRBD1
TGTGCCAGCAGCGTCAGGGGGAAGGACACTGAAGCTTTCTTT
CASSVRGKDTEAFF
>TRBJ2-6|16|-|TRBV7-9|-
TGTGCCAGCAGCTCGATACAGGGAGATGGGGCCAACGTCCTGACTTTC
CASSSIQGDGANVLTF
>TRBJ2-1|19|-|TRBV19|TRBD1
TGTGCCAGTAGTAGGGGGACAGGGTACGCTGCGGAATCCTACAATGAGCAGTTCTTC
CASSRGTGYAAESYNEQFF
>TRBJ2-1|15|-|TRBV12-5|TRBD2
TGTGCTAGTGCCGAGGGACTAGCGGGTAAGAATGAGCAGTTCTTC
CASAEGLAGKNEQFF
>TRBJ2-2|14|-|TRBV24-1|-
TGTGCCACCAGTGATGCGTCTCATCCCGGGGAGCTGTTTTTT
CATSDASHPGELFF
>TRBJ1-5|13|many|TRBV20-1|-
TGCAGTGCTAGTCAGGGGTCCTATCAGCCCCAGCATTTT
CSASQGSYQPQHF
>TRBJ2-7|15|-|TRBV18|TRBD2
TGTGCCAGCTCACCAACCGGGACTAGCGGATACGAGCAGTACTTC
CASSPTGTSGYEQYF
>TRBJ2-7|13|-|TRBV11-3|-
TGTGCCAGCAGCTTAGATCCAGGGGACGAGCAGTACTTC
CASSLDPGDEQYF
>TRBJ1-5|14|-|TRBV7-9|-
TGTGCCAGCAGCTTAGCGACAGAGAGTCAGCCCCAGCATTTT
CASSLATESQPQHF
>TRBJ1-1|13|-|TRBV18|-
TGTGCCAGCTCACCAGACACTAACACTGAAGCTTTCTTT
CASSPDTNTEAFF
>TRBJ2-5|15|once|TRBV11-2|-
TGTGCCAGCAGCTACCACCAGATAAACCAAGAGACCCAGTACTTC
CASSYHQINQETQYF
>TRBJ2-1|14|-|TRBV29-1|TRBD1
TGCAGCGACGGACAGGGGACCACTCGGGATGAGCAGTTCTTC
CSDGQGTTRDEQFF
>TRBJ2-1|15|-|TRBV18|TRBD1
TGTGCCAGCTCCCCGGGGGGACAGGGGATTATGAAGCAGTTCTTC
CASSPGGQGIMKQFF